The 23 T cell receptor beta chains listed next were all sequenced from one sample in a study of OX40 agonist ivuxolimab in advanced cancers. Only in-frame clones appear in the TCRdb table, and some are missing; sequencing was by immunoSEQ multiplex PCR. Of roughly 70,000 clones in the sample, about 89% are singletons; the top ten hold roughly 4%. The sequences come from CD4+ or CD8+ T cells sorted from blood, collected in a trial of the OX40 agonist ivuxolimab. The receptors shown here come from an adult with an advanced solid tumor such as melanoma, head and neck, liver or kidney cancer.

V and J are TRBV6-5 and TRBJ2-3; D remains unclear. This CDR3 has 13 amino acids. V was pared by 2 bases and J by 5 bases, with 8 bases between. From germline, CDR1 is MNHEY and CDR2 SVGAGI. The CDR3 sequence: CASSYPPEDTQYF. Here the CDR3 DNA reads TGTGCCAGCAGTTACCCACCGGAAGATACGCAGTATTTT.

This chain joins TRBV5-1 and TRBJ1-5, with D hard to call. Germline loops: CDR1 SGHRS, CDR2 YFSETQ. The CDR3 covers 15 residues. V lost 0 bases and J 0 bases, leaving 7 bases between the germline ends. The CDR3 spells CASSLDGDSNQPQHF. As DNA, the CDR3 is TGCGCCAGCAGCTTGGACGGTGATAGCAATCAGCCCCAGCATTTT.

The chain carries TRBV7-2 and TRBJ2-3, with 14 bases identical to TRBD2. CDR3 length: 16 amino acids. V shed 3 bases and J 4 bases; nucleotides not matched to a gene: 3. Germline V gene lookup returns CDR1 SGHTA and CDR2 FQGNSA. The CDR3 is CASSFGTSGSPDTQYF. As DNA, the CDR3 is TGTGCCAGCAGCTTCGGGACTAGCGGGAGTCCAGATACGCAGTATTTT.

The gene calls are TRBV11-2 and TRBJ2-7; TRBD1 matches at 9 bases. The CDR3 runs to 16 residues. The ends lost 3 bases at V and 6 bases at J; junction bases unmatched: 12. The germline CDR1 and CDR2 sequences are SGHAT and FQNNGV. The CDR3 bases are TGTGCCAGCAGCTTTAGTTCGGGACAGGGCAACTCCGAGCAGTACTTC. Translating it yields CASSFSSGQGNSEQYF.

The chain joins TRBV19 to TRBJ1-2; 7 bases match TRBD1. The CDR3 contains 14 residues. Germline V gene sequence: CDR1 LNHDA, CDR2 SQIVND (reference sequence). Trimming at V came to 6 bases and at J to 1 base, leaving 5 bases not matched to a gene. The CDR3 region is CASRRGDSNYGYTF. The CDR3 nucleotides are TGTGCCAGTAGGAGAGGGGACAGTAACTATGGCTACACCTTC.

The J gene is TRBJ1-1, the V gene TRBV7-2; D is possibly TRBD1 (5 bases). Trimming left V 4 bases short and J 10 bases short, with 25 bases between. CDR3 length equals 16 residues. CDR1 SGHTA and CDR2 FQGNSA come from the germline V gene. CDR3 loop: CASSSLTLPRGLGAFF. CDR3 coding DNA: TGTGCCAGCAGCTCGCTCACTTTGCCCCGGGGGTTGGGAGCTTTCTTT.

The V gene is TRBV11-3, the J gene TRBJ2-2; D is unresolved. Germline assignment: CDR1 SGHNT and CDR2 YENEEA. The CDR3 consists of 12 residues. Deletions cut 2 bases from V and 7 bases from J, with 5 bases between. This CDR3 reads CASSLSFGELFF. The CDR3 nucleotides read TGTGCCAGCAGCTTATCGTTCGGGGAGCTGTTTTTT.

This chain links TRBV7-9 with TRBJ1-1; no clear D gene. CDR1 is SEHNR, CDR2 FQNEAQ, per germline (reference sequence). The CDR3 totals 14 residues. The ends were cut back, 5 bases at V and 0 bases at J, with 10 bases in the middle. As DNA, the CDR3 is TGTGCCAGCAGCCTCGGGGAGGTGAACACTGAAGCTTTCTTT. This sequence encodes CASSLGEVNTEAFF.

The chain uses TRBV5-1 and TRBJ1-6, with TRBD1 matching 7 bases. V lost 0 bases to trimming and J lost 9 bases; unmatched junction nucleotides: 6. CDR1 and CDR2 from the germline V gene are SGHRS and YFSETQ. This CDR3 comprises 15 residues. This CDR3 is CASSLVTGSFSPLHF. CDR3 DNA sequence: TGCGCCAGCAGCTTGGTGACAGGGAGTTTTTCACCCCTCCACTTT.

This clone was counted a few times. This chain uses TRBV5-1 with TRBJ2-1; D is tentatively TRBD1 or TRBD2 (5 bases each). V lost 0 bases, J lost 6 bases, and 10 bases lay in between. CDR3 size: 14 residues. CDR1 and CDR2 from the germline V gene are SGHRS and YFSETQ. The CDR3 is CASSLAPGPNEQFF. The CDR3 region has the DNA TGCGCCAGCAGCTTGGCCCCGGGACCCAATGAGCAGTTCTTC.

This clone was found a few times. The chain has TRBV6-5 and TRBJ2-1, with a possible D match to TRBD1 (5 bases). The germline V gene encodes CDR1 MNHEY and CDR2 SVGAGI. The length of the CDR3 is 14 residues. V was cut by 6 bases and J by 5 bases, with 14 bases left in between. CDR3 sequence reads: CASSTDRAHNEQFF. The DNA of the CDR3 is TGTGCCAGCAGCACCGACAGAGCCCACAATGAGCAGTTCTTC.

V is TRBV27 and J is TRBJ2-7; 7 bases align to TRBD2. After removal of 5 bases from V and 3 bases from J, the junction contained 10 bases not matched to a gene. The CDR3 totals 15 residues. Germline loops: CDR1 MNHEY, CDR2 SMNVEV (reference sequence). The CDR3 is CASSPRAGEGYEQYF. CDR3 nucleotide sequence: TGTGCCAGCAGTCCGAGGGCGGGAGAAGGCTACGAGCAGTACTTC.

V gene TRBV5-1 combines with J gene TRBJ2-2, with 9 bases matching TRBD1. This CDR3 spans 17 amino acids. Germline CDR1 SGHRS, CDR2 YFSETQ. V shed 4 bases and J 2 bases; nucleotides not matched to a gene: 9. This CDR3 is CASSPNGQGLNTGELFF. The CDR3 DNA is TGCGCCAGCAGCCCGAACGGACAGGGGTTAAACACCGGGGAGCTGTTTTTT. Looking up the rest from reference TRBV5-1 and TRBJ2-2 gives the full variable domain: KAGVTQTPRYLIKTRGQQVTLSCSPISGHRSVSWYQQTPGQGLQFLFEYFSETQRNKGNFPGRFSGRQFSNSRSEMNVSTLELGDSALYLCASSPNGQGLNTGELFFGEGSRLTVL.

This clone has a single count. Distinct nucleotide sequences in the sample also encode this CDR3. The genes are TRBV14 and TRBJ2-1; TRBD2 matches at 8 bases. CDR1 and CDR2 from the germline V gene are SGHDN and FVKESK. CDR3 length: 20 residues. V shed 1 base, J shed 0 bases, and the junction held 14 bases outside the gene matches. The CDR3 coding sequence is TGTGCCAGCAGCCAAGGCCGGGGCCTAACTAGCGGACGCTCCTACAATGAGCAGTTCTTC. Translating gives CASSQGRGLTSGRSYNEQFF.

CDR3 nucleotides: TGTGCCAGCAGTTTAGGGGCAGGGGCGGGGAACACTGAAGCTTTCTTT. This sequence encodes CASSLGAGAGNTEAFF. The V and J genes are TRBV28 and TRBJ1-1; a weak D match, TRBD1 (6 bases). The CDR3 extends over 16 amino acids. CDR1 is MDHEN, CDR2 SYDVKM, per germline. The V end was cut by 2 bases, the J end by 1 base, with 14 bases between.

The chain recombines TRBV19 with TRBJ2-3; 11 positions match TRBD2. Germline assignment: CDR1 LNHDA and CDR2 SQIVND (reference sequence). The CDR3 covers 16 residues. V dropped 4 bases and J dropped 3; count of bases not matched to a gene: 6. The CDR3 bases are TGTGCCAGTAGTAGAAGACTAGCGGGAAATACAGATACGCAGTATTTT. It specifies CASSRRLAGNTDTQYF.

The chain combines TRBV6-1 with TRBJ2-7, with 9 bases identical to TRBD2. From germline, CDR1 is MNHNS and CDR2 SASEGT. The CDR3 is 13 amino acids. Trimming at V came to 8 bases and at J to 4 bases, leaving 6 bases not matched to a gene. Here the CDR3 reads CASAGLAAYEQYF. For the CDR3, the DNA is TGTGCCAGCGCGGGACTAGCTGCATACGAGCAGTACTTC.

The CDR3 nucleotides are TGTGCCAGCAGCTTAGGGGCGGGGAATACTCAGCCCCAGCATTTT. It codes for CASSLGAGNTQPQHF. This sequence joins TRBV7-2 and TRBJ1-5, with unresolved D. CDR3 length: 15 residues. The V gene lost 1 base and the J gene lost 6 bases, with 13 bases spanning the gap. CDR1 is SGHTA and CDR2 is FQGNSA in the germline V gene.

The V and J genes are TRBV5-1 and TRBJ2-3, with 9 bases that match TRBD2. This CDR3 is 17 amino acids long. The junction had 7 bases not matched to a gene; V was cut back by 2 bases and J by 0 bases. Germline CDR1 and CDR2: SGHRS and YFSETQ. CDR3 in DNA: TGCGCCAGCAGCTTCTTCGGACTAGCGACTAGCACAGATACGCAGTATTTT. Its translation is CASSFFGLATSTDTQYF.

CDR3 nucleotides: TGCGCCAGCAGTCAATCGACAGACAAGGGCCCAGAGACCCAGTACTTC. Its translation is CASSQSTDKGPETQYF. The chain carries TRBV23-1 and TRBJ2-5, with TRBD1 as a possible D gene (5 bases). TRBV23-1 is labeled an ORF, and its function is uncertain. V lost 0 bases and J 4 bases, leaving 15 bases between the germline ends. CDR3 length: 16 amino acids.

J is TRBJ2-3 and V is TRBV5-1; 13 bases are shared with TRBD2. The junction had 10 bases not matched to a gene; V was cut back by 4 bases and J by 2 bases. From germline, CDR1 is SGHRS and CDR2 YFSETQ. This CDR3 is built from 18 residues. DNA for the CDR3: TGCGCCAGCAGCGGATACGGGACTAGCGGGGCTTACACAGATACGCAGTATTTT. It is translated as CASSGYGTSGAYTDTQYF. Using reference TRBV5-1 and TRBJ2-3 for the parts outside the CDR3, the full variable domain is KAGVTQTPRYLIKTRGQQVTLSCSPISGHRSVSWYQQTPGQGLQFLFEYFSETQRNKGNFPGRFSGRQFSNSRSEMNVSTLELGDSALYLCASSGYGTSGAYTDTQYFGPGTRLTVL.

This sequence joins TRBV18 and TRBJ2-6; 7 bases are a match to TRBD1. The CDR3 has 15 residues. CDR1 KGHSH and CDR2 LQKENI come from the germline V gene. J was trimmed by 4 bases and V by 4 bases; bases with no gene match: 4. The CDR3 loop reads CASSQGAGGANVLTF. CDR3 nucleotides: TGTGCCAGCTCACAGGGGGCTGGCGGGGCCAACGTCCTGACTTTC.

This clone came up a few times. V is TRBV5-5 and J is TRBJ2-3; TRBD2 is a possible D gene (6 bases). This CDR3 is 14 amino acids long. V was pared by 3 bases and J by 4 bases, with 12 bases between. Germline V gene data show CDR1 as SGHKS and CDR2 as YYEKEE (reference sequence). CDR3 DNA sequence: TGTGCCAGCAGCTCGGAGTGGGGGGCAGATACGCAGTATTTT. Translated: CASSSEWGADTQYF.